A selection of T cell receptor beta chains follows, all from one sample in a study of shared clonotypes between healthy human individuals. Measured with immunoSEQ multiplex PCR; TCRdb has only the in-frame clones, and not every one. The sample holds 650,000 to 800,000 clones, 92% seen once. The sequenced sample consisted of naive CD8+ T cells sorted from blood. Receptor source: a man younger than 40 in good health. CDR3s include the opening cysteine and the closing phenylalanine or tryptophan. The D gene is left open where the match is weak.

v_call	d_call	j_call	cdr3_aa
TRBV5-1	NA	TRBJ2-7	CASSLDLSSSYEQYF
TRBV4-3	NA	TRBJ2-2	CASSQVETNTGELFF
TRBV7-2	TRBD2	TRBJ2-3	CASSLARSGFSTDTQYF
TRBV5-1	NA	TRBJ1-2	CASSLESDYGYTF
TRBV7-9	NA	TRBJ2-3	CASSPPKGGQVTDTQYF
TRBV30	NA	TRBJ2-7	CAWSVPDIASTLGEQYF
TRBV19	NA	TRBJ1-5	CASSVLQGYQPQHF
TRBV28	NA	TRBJ1-5	CASSLFQSNQPQHF
TRBV29-1	TRBD2	TRBJ2-7	CSAAYAGGDEQYF
TRBV20-1	NA	TRBJ1-2	CSASDYGYTF
TRBV25-1	NA	TRBJ2-1	CASSESRGSYNEQFF
TRBV2	TRBD2	TRBJ2-3	CASSDTEPLAEDTDTQYF
TRBV6-1	TRBD1	TRBJ2-7	CASMRGTGVSYEQYF
TRBV11-2	TRBD1	TRBJ2-1	CASSSWGQGAAFYNEQFF
TRBV25-1	NA	TRBJ2-2	CASSDPITTLTGELFF
TRBV7-8	TRBD2	TRBJ2-3	CASSWDGRAFTDTQYF
TRBV7-3	TRBD2	TRBJ2-1	CASSLGLALGGNEQFF
TRBV7-8	NA	TRBJ2-1	CASSLSGDGVVIEQFF
TRBV5-5	TRBD1	TRBJ2-7	CASTWGTGDYEQYF
TRBV28	NA	TRBJ2-7	CASSLNRQSSYEQYF
TRBV27	NA	TRBJ1-4	CASSFGLTNEKLFF
TRBV12-5	TRBD2	TRBJ2-3	CASGSGRGGSTDTQYF
TRBV28	NA	TRBJ2-1	CASSLSGNEQFF
TRBV28	TRBD2	TRBJ2-1	CASSFPGLAGGNEQFF
TRBV7-2	NA	TRBJ2-2	CASSFPGDTGELFF
TRBV7-2	TRBD1	TRBJ2-5	CASSSVETGDETQYF
TRBV9	NA	TRBJ2-7	CASSVDGNYEQYF
TRBV9	NA	TRBJ2-3	CASSDRDSTDTQYF
TRBV6-5	NA	TRBJ1-2	CASSYRATSNYGYTF
TRBV5-6	NA	TRBJ1-5	CASSLGGMQPQHF
TRBV7-3	TRBD2	TRBJ2-1	CASSFHHVTGPSGRLNEQFF
TRBV5-4	NA	TRBJ2-7	CASSSDNVRDSFKEQYF
TRBV6-1	TRBD2	TRBJ2-7	CASSAGLVVEQYF
TRBV4-1	TRBD2	TRBJ2-7	CASSQVRGAGGPTYEQYF
TRBV19	NA	TRBJ2-1	CASRDFQGSGFF
TRBV7-9	TRBD1	TRBJ2-7	CASSLSRKTGGWYEQYF
TRBV7-9	NA	TRBJ2-7	CASSPPATEQYF
TRBV14	TRBD1	TRBJ2-7	CASKRTGESYEQYF
TRBV7-8	NA	TRBJ1-3	CASSPGSGLGNTIYF
TRBV5-1	NA	TRBJ2-2	CASSWGDVDTGELFF
TRBV10-3	TRBD2	TRBJ2-7	CAISDPGLADNEQYF
TRBV6-5	NA	TRBJ2-7	CASSYSGRPKYYEQYF
TRBV6-4	NA	TRBJ2-6	CASSDSGAGANVLTF
TRBV7-6	TRBD2	TRBJ2-7	CASSAFISGGRAYEQYF
TRBV5-6	TRBD1	TRBJ1-2	CASSGAGGYGYTF
TRBV29-1	NA	TRBJ2-2	CSVSREDTGELFF
TRBV19	NA	TRBJ1-1	CASSGLGVGTEAFF
TRBV25-1	NA	TRBJ1-1	CASSGALHRVDTEAFF
TRBV18	TRBD2	TRBJ2-2	CASSPGLAGEELFF
TRBV13	NA	TRBJ2-7	CASSLVGSDYEQYF
TRBV4-2	NA	TRBJ2-5	CASSQAGGGETQYF
TRBV7-9	TRBD1	TRBJ2-7	CASRAGQGSGEQYF